This T cell receptor (beta chain) came from a study of CD8 T cells in Susac syndrome. The RNA input was about 0.5 to 1 ug, and it was reverse transcribed with random hexamers. TCRdb re-derived calls from the immunoSEQ multiplex PCR reads in MiXCR, one entry per CDR3 protein. The sample yields about 300,000 distinct CDR3 sequences, about 91% seen once. The CDR3 is 14 amino acids. V was cut by 1 base and J by 4 bases, with 10 bases left in between. Germline V gives CDR1 SGHAT, CDR2 FQNNGV. This clonotype was obtained from a human donor with multiple sclerosis. What was sequenced was CD4+ T cells from PBMCs. The chain uses TRBV11-2 and TRBJ2-5; D not resolved. In nucleotides, the CDR3 is TGTGCCAGCAGCTTAGGGGGTAGCATAGAGACCCAGTACTTC. This translates into CASSLGGSIETQYF.